One and the same sample provided the 29 T cell receptor beta chains below, sequenced in a study of cytomegalovirus exposure and HLA in healthy donors. Amplification used 60 Vbeta primers and 13 Jbeta primers. Here immunoSEQ multiplex PCR was the method, and the copy in TCRdb shows in-frame clones only, minus some. The table includes approximately 70,000 clones, roughly 80% detected once. Sequencing used PBMCs. Receptors were obtained from a woman in her 30s in good health and CMV-seronegative.

The genes are TRBV10-3 and TRBJ2-1; the D gene is possibly TRBD2 (6 bases). V was clipped by 8 bases and J by 5 bases, with 13 bases between them. The germline CDR1 and CDR2 sequences are ENHRY and SYGVKD. This CDR3 has 13 residues. The DNA for the CDR3 is TGTGCCATCCACACGGGGGAGCACAATGAGCAGTTCTTC. Its translation is CAIHTGEHNEQFF.

The rearrangement links TRBV9 to TRBJ1-2; D gene unclear. This CDR3 spans 12 amino acids. Trimming removed 2 bases from V and 5 bases from J, with 7 bases in between. The germline gives CDR1 SGDLS, CDR2 YYNGEE. CDR3 in amino acids: CASSVTAYGYTF. CDR3 in DNA: TGTGCCAGCAGCGTCACAGCTTATGGCTACACCTTC.

The chain links TRBV6-1 to TRBJ2-1, with 11 bases aligning to TRBD2. This CDR3 is 15 amino acids long. Trimming at V came to 1 base and at J to 5 bases, leaving 1 base not matched to a gene. CDR1 and CDR2 (germline): MNHNS, SASEGT. The CDR3 is CASSEVLAGDNEQFF. The CDR3 nucleotides are TGTGCCAGCAGTGAAGTACTAGCGGGGGACAATGAGCAGTTCTTC.

The CDR3 DNA follows: TGTGCCAGTAGCACAGGAATTTATCAAGAGACCCAGTACTTC. Amino acids: CASSTGIYQETQYF. V gene TRBV19 combines with J gene TRBJ2-5; D possibly corresponds to TRBD1 (5 bases). Germline loops: CDR1 LNHDA, CDR2 SQIVND (reference sequence). CDR3 length: 14 residues. V lost 6 bases to trimming and J lost 2 bases, with 13 bases between them.

This chain links TRBV28 with TRBJ2-4, with a weak D call TRBD2 (6 bases). This CDR3 is 14 amino acids long. The V gene lost 5 bases and the J gene lost 7 bases, with 15 bases spanning the gap. The germline gives CDR1 MDHEN, CDR2 SYDVKM. CDR3 protein: CASSPGGRQNIQYF. In DNA, the CDR3 is TGTGCCAGCAGTCCCGGGGGAAGGCAGAACATTCAGTACTTC. The entire variable domain, with the rest obtained from reference TRBV28 and TRBJ2-4, is as follows: DVKVTQSSRYLVKRTGEKVFLECVQDMDHENMFWYRQDPGLGLRLIYFSYDVKMKEKGDIPEGYSVSREKKERFSLILESASTNQTSMYLCASSPGGRQNIQYFGAGTRLSVL.

The chain combines TRBV28 with TRBJ2-7; 10 bases are shared with TRBD2. The CDR3 length is 16 residues. Germline V gives CDR1 MDHEN, CDR2 SYDVKM. Unmatched junction bases numbered 6, after V lost 3 bases and J lost 1 base. As DNA, the CDR3 is TGTGCCAGCAGTTTCCCCAGCGGGGGGGATTCCTACGAGCAGTACTTC. Protein sequence: CASSFPSGGDSYEQYF.

The rearrangement joins TRBV5-4 to TRBJ2-1, with D possibly TRBD1 on 6 matching bases. The CDR3 extends over 17 amino acids. The V end lost 0 bases, the J end lost 0 bases, and 13 bases lay between the germline ends. Germline V CDR1 and CDR2: SGHNT, YYREEE (reference sequence). The CDR3 reads CASSLGSLGGSYNEQFF. Written as DNA, the CDR3 is TGTGCCAGCAGCTTGGGAAGCTTAGGGGGCTCCTACAATGAGCAGTTCTTC.

The chain recombines TRBV5-1 with TRBJ2-7; 8 positions match TRBD1. J lost 2 bases, V lost 4 bases, and 8 bases had no gene match. Germline CDR1 SGHRS, CDR2 YFSETQ. The CDR3 extends over 15 amino acids. In DNA, the CDR3 is TGCGCCAGCAGCCCTCACCAGGGGGCCACCTACGAGCAGTACTTC. It yields the protein CASSPHQGATYEQYF. Full variable domain (outside the CDR3, taken from reference TRBV5-1 and TRBJ2-7): KAGVTQTPRYLIKTRGQQVTLSCSPISGHRSVSWYQQTPGQGLQFLFEYFSETQRNKGNFPGRFSGRQFSNSRSEMNVSTLELGDSALYLCASSPHQGATYEQYFGPGTRLTVT.

This clone was seen just once. The rearrangement uses TRBV7-2 and TRBJ2-1; 8 positions match TRBD1. Germline CDR1 SGHTA, CDR2 FQGNSA. V shed 6 bases and J 13 bases; nucleotides not matched to a gene: 8. The length of the CDR3 is 12 residues. CDR3 amino acids: CASRRQGNSQFF. CDR3 bases: TGTGCCAGCAGAAGACAGGGGAACTCTCAGTTCTTC.

This clone was counted between two and nine times. V gene TRBV7-2 combines with J gene TRBJ1-2; 11 nucleotides agree with TRBD1. V gave up 5 bases and J gave up 8 bases; unmatched junction bases: 10. There are 15 residues in the CDR3. Germline CDR1 and CDR2: SGHTA and FQGNSA. This CDR3 reads CASSGIGQGAGGYTF. CDR3 DNA: TGTGCCAGCAGCGGTATCGGACAGGGGGCTGGGGGCTACACCTTC.

This clone was seen only a few times. J is TRBJ2-1 and V is TRBV5-1, with 11 bases lining up with TRBD2. CDR1 is SGHRS, CDR2 YFSETQ, per germline. CDR3 length equals 16 residues. V lost 2 bases and J lost 6; bases outside the gene matches: 7. The CDR3 bases are TGCGCCAGCAGCTTCTCAACTAGCGGGGGAGTCAATGAGCAGTTCTTC. This encodes CASSFSTSGGVNEQFF.

This sequence joins TRBV12-5 and TRBJ1-2, with TRBD1 matching 8 bases. V trimming: 6 bases; J trimming: 3 bases; junction bases outside the gene matches: 9. CDR3 length: 15 residues. From germline, CDR1 is LGHNT and CDR2 FRNRAP. This chain's CDR3 is CASGKQGTGDYGYTF. The DNA of the CDR3 is TGTGCTAGTGGCAAACAGGGGACAGGAGACTATGGCTACACCTTC. The full variable domain, rest sourced from reference TRBV12-5 and TRBJ1-2, is DARVTQTPRHKVTEMGQEVTMRCQPILGHNTVFWYRQTMMQGLELLAYFRNRAPLDDSGMPKDRFSAEMPDATLATLKIQPSEPRDSAVYFCASGKQGTGDYGYTFGSGTRLTVV.

For this clone: One junction end does not reproduce the germline sequence, and a read error may be involved. V is TRBV7-7 and J is TRBJ2-5, with a weak D call TRBD1 (6 bases). Per germline, CDR1 SSHAT and CDR2 FNYEAQ (reference sequence). The CDR3 runs 14 residues. CDR3 protein: CASSFTGSQETQYF. The CDR3 nucleotides read TGTGCTAGCAGCTTCACAGGGTCCCAAGAGACCCAGTACTTC.

This sequence joins TRBV2 and TRBJ1-5; D ambiguous. This CDR3 contains 14 residues. V lost 6 bases and J lost 7, with 16 bases in between. Germline V gene lookup returns CDR1 SNHLY and CDR2 FYNNEI. CDR3 region: CASSPGREFQPQHF. The DNA of the CDR3 is TGTGCCAGCAGCCCGGGTAGGGAGTTCCAGCCCCAGCATTTT.

This clone is a singleton in its sample. Its ends do not fully match the called genes, so a read error is possible. The chain carries TRBV7-7 and TRBJ2-7; D may be TRBD1 (6 bases). In germline, CDR1 is SSHAT, CDR2 FNYEAQ (reference sequence). The length of the CDR3 is 13 residues. DNA of the CDR3: TGTGCTAGCAGCTTACGGGACACCTACGAGCAGTACTTC. Protein: CASSLRDTYEQYF.

The chain uses TRBV30 and TRBJ1-6, with 7 positions matching TRBD1. The length of the CDR3 is 12 residues. The ends lost 3 bases at V and 9 bases at J; junction bases unmatched: 2. Germline V CDR1 and CDR2: GTSNPN, SVGIG (reference sequence). The CDR3 DNA follows: TGTGCCTGGAGATCAGGGGGTTCACCCCTCCACTTT. This codes for CAWRSGGSPLHF.

V and J are TRBV6-1 and TRBJ1-1, with D possibly TRBD1 on 5 matching bases. This CDR3 is built from 13 residues. Germline CDR1 is MNHNS and CDR2 is SASEGT. The V gene lost 3 bases and the J gene lost 6 bases, with 11 bases spanning the gap. CDR3 sequence: CASSDRDPAEAFF. The CDR3 nucleotides are TGTGCCAGCAGTGACAGGGATCCCGCTGAAGCTTTCTTT.

The V and J genes are TRBV5-6 and TRBJ2-5; D possibly corresponds to TRBD2 (6 bases). This CDR3 spans 17 amino acids. V lost 0 bases and J lost 5, with 20 bases in between. In germline, CDR1 is SGHDT, CDR2 YYEEEE. CDR3 amino acids: CASSLVTSLRYEETQYF. The CDR3 coding sequence is TGTGCCAGCAGCTTGGTGACTAGTCTGCGATATGAGGAGACCCAGTACTTC.

The V gene is TRBV19, the J gene TRBJ1-1, with D uncertain. The CDR3 has 15 residues. Germline CDR1 reads LNHDA; CDR2 reads SQIVND (reference sequence). V was trimmed by 5 bases and J by 1 base, leaving 14 bases between them. The DNA for the CDR3 is TGTGCCAGTAGTGCCCAACACCTTGGGAACACTGAAGCTTTCTTT. Its protein is CASSAQHLGNTEAFF.

This CDR3 reads CASSLDGSGNTEAFF. As DNA, the CDR3 is TGTGCCAGCAGCTTGGATGGTTCGGGAAACACTGAAGCTTTCTTT. J is TRBJ1-1 and V is TRBV5-4; no firm D call. The CDR3 consists of 15 residues. Germline V CDR1 and CDR2: SGHNT, YYREEE (reference sequence). The germline V and J ends were trimmed by 0 bases and 2 bases, with 11 bases remaining between them.

The chain recombines TRBV21-1 with TRBJ1-5; the table's D call of TRBD1 was not tested on the DNA. TRBV21-1 is a listed pseudogene. The CDR3 consists of 14 residues. The CDR3 sequence: CASEGVNSNQPQHF. The CDR3 DNA sequence: TGTGCCAGCGAGGGGGTCAATAGCAATCAGCCCCAGCATTTT.

The rearrangement uses TRBV6-5 and TRBJ1-3, with TRBD1 as a possible D gene (6 bases). Germline V CDR1 and CDR2: MNHEY, SVGAGI. With 0 bases removed from V and 6 bases from J, the gap between germline ends came to 12 bases. The CDR3 loop spans 15 amino acids. CDR3 residues: CASSYSSRGKNTIYF. DNA of the CDR3: TGTGCCAGCAGTTACTCAAGCAGGGGCAAAAACACCATATATTTT.

This rearrangement joins TRBV5-1 to TRBJ1-6; D gene uncertain. V lost 0 bases to trimming and J lost 0 bases, with 7 bases between them. The CDR3 extends over 16 amino acids. The germline gives CDR1 SGHRS, CDR2 YFSETQ. CDR3 DNA: TGCGCCAGCAGCTTGGGCCCGAGCTCCTATAATTCACCCCTCCACTTT. Translating it yields CASSLGPSSYNSPLHF. Filled out from reference TRBV5-1 and TRBJ1-6, the complete variable domain reads KAGVTQTPRYLIKTRGQQVTLSCSPISGHRSVSWYQQTPGQGLQFLFEYFSETQRNKGNFPGRFSGRQFSNSRSEMNVSTLELGDSALYLCASSLGPSSYNSPLHFGNGTRLTVT.

The chain employs TRBV6-5 and TRBJ1-3, with no clear D. Trimming shortened V by 4 bases and J by 0 bases, and 10 bases separated the two germline ends. The germline V gene encodes CDR1 MNHEY and CDR2 SVGAGI. This CDR3 has 15 amino acids. CDR3 DNA: TGTGCCAGCAGTTTGGGCACATCCTCTGGAAACACCATATATTTT. Residues: CASSLGTSSGNTIYF.

The chain carries TRBV28 and TRBJ2-7, with 9 bases that match TRBD1. The germline gives CDR1 MDHEN, CDR2 SYDVKM. J lost 5 bases, V lost 7 bases, and 9 bases had no gene match. The CDR3 loop spans 14 amino acids. The CDR3 here is CASIRQGGYDEQYF. CDR3 sequence (DNA): TGTGCCAGCATTAGACAGGGGGGCTACGACGAGCAGTACTTC.

This chain joins TRBV2 and TRBJ2-7, with D perhaps matching TRBD1 (5 bases). The CDR3 loop spans 14 amino acids. Germline CDR1 reads SNHLY; CDR2 reads FYNNEI. Trimming stripped 6 bases from V and 3 bases from J, with 15 bases between. In nucleotides, the CDR3 is TGTGCCAGCAGGCGCGGTCAGGGCGTCTACGAGCAGTACTTC. It codes for CASRRGQGVYEQYF.

The gene calls are TRBV9 and TRBJ2-7, with a tentative D call TRBD1 (6 bases). CDR1 and CDR2 (germline): SGDLS, YYNGEE. The length of the CDR3 is 12 residues. V was trimmed by 4 bases and J by 4 bases, leaving 9 bases between them. CDR3 region: CASSPTGYEQYF. CDR3 DNA sequence: TGTGCCAGCAGCCCCACAGGGTACGAGCAGTACTTC.

The chain is built from TRBV2 and TRBJ2-7; D not resolved. CDR1 is SNHLY and CDR2 is FYNNEI in the germline V gene. V was clipped by 8 bases and J by 0 bases, with 14 bases between them. This CDR3 has 14 residues. CDR3 sequence: CASLDRVRSYEQYF. The DNA for the CDR3 is TGTGCCAGCCTCGATCGAGTTCGCTCCTACGAGCAGTACTTC.

This chain connects TRBV5-1 to TRBJ2-2; D is perhaps TRBD2 (6 bases). V lost 0 bases and J lost 6, with 9 bases in between. The CDR3 is 14 residues long. The germline CDR1 and CDR2 sequences are SGHRS and YFSETQ. CDR3 sequence reads: CASSLAREAGELFF. Written as DNA, the CDR3 is TGCGCCAGCAGCTTGGCTAGGGAGGCCGGGGAGCTGTTTTTT.